This TCR beta chain emerged from a study of blood T cell repertoires in COVID-19. Participant ages covered roughly 18 to 89 years across some 25 US areas. The study assigned cohorts using participant-reported clinical history. Germline lookup yields CDR1 SNHLY and CDR2 FYNNEI. The CDR3 runs 14 residues. With regard to this clone: A read error may account for a junction end that differs from germline.

The table came from immunoSEQ multiplex PCR; TCRdb's copy has only in-frame clones and leaves some out. This table holds about 180,000 clones, about 80% found once. Specimen: PBMCs or T cells enriched from blood (not recorded which). The V call is TRBV2, the J call TRBJ1-2, with TRBD1 identical over 9 bases. The receptor comes from a man between 60 and 75 years old who had been exposed to COVID-19. CDR3: CASSEEQGAYGYTF. Here the CDR3 DNA reads TGTGCCAGCAGCGAAGAACAGGGGGCCTATGGCTACACCTTC.